One TCR beta chain is described in this entry. Its specificity is unknown. The method was immunoSEQ multiplex PCR; TCRdb's version includes in-frame clones alone and lacks a portion of them. The sample records roughly 20,000 clones, less than 85% being singletons. The sample comes from a study of T cell responses to AZD1222 COVID-19 vaccine. Study results and caveats: Most donors were white British and more were female, and clonal diversity was possibly underestimated.

Trimming removed 1 base at V and 3 bases at J, with 10 bases between. The CDR3 length is 15 residues. Per the germline V gene, CDR1 is LGHNT and CDR2 is FRNRAP. This specimen was peripheral blood, taken on day 0 of AZD1222 vaccination. This clonotype originated in an adult in good health. V is TRBV12-5 and J is TRBJ2-1; D is possibly TRBD1 (7 bases). CDR3 protein: CASGLGQGGYNEQFF. The DNA for the CDR3 is TGTGCTAGTGGTTTGGGGCAGGGGGGCTACAATGAGCAGTTCTTC.